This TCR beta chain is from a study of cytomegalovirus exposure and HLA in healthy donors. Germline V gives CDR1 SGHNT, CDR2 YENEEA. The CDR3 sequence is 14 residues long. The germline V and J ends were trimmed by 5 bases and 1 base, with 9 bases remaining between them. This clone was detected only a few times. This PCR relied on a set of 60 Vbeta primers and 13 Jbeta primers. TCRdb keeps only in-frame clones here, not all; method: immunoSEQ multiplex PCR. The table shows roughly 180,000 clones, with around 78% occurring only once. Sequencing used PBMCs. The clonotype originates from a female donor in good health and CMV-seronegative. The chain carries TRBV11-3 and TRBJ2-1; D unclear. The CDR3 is CASSPGGSYNEQFF. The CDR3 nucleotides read TGTGCCAGCAGCCCCGGCGGTTCCTACAATGAGCAGTTCTTC.